This T cell receptor beta chain was identified during a study of blood T cell repertoires in COVID-19. About the study: Samples taken during acute and convalescent COVID-19 were collected in the United States, Italy and Spain.

Original processing notes: The authors estimated nucleated cell counts from reference gene primer amplification. Sequencing was performed with immunoSEQ multiplex PCR; in TCRdb, only in-frame clones are kept and a portion is missing. That table is the source of V, J and clone size, and D and trimming were worked out from the DNA. The repertoire holds about 100,000 clones, with more than 75% as singletons. This clone turned up a few times. The receptor was derived from a human donor in a cohort sampled during active COVID-19. Specimen: peripheral blood.

The CDR3 is CASSLTGSEQYF. The CDR3 DNA reads TGTGCCAGCAGTCTGACAGGTTCCGAGCAGTACTTC. This chain joins TRBV6-5 and TRBJ2-7; possible D gene TRBD1, 6 bases. Germline V CDR1 and CDR2: MNHEY, SVGAGI. CDR3 length: 12 amino acids. Trimming stripped 5 bases from V and 6 bases from J, with 11 bases between.